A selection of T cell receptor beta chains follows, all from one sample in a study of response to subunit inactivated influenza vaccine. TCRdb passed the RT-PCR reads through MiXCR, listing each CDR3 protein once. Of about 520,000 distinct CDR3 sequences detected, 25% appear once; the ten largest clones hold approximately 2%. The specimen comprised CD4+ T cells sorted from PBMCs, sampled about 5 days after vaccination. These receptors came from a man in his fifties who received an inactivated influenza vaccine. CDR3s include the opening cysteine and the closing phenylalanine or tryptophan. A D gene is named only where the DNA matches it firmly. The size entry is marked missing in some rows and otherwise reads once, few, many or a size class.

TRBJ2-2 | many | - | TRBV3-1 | CASSQGSNTGELFF | TGTGCCAGCAGCCAGGGGTCCAACACCGGGGAGCTGTTTTTT
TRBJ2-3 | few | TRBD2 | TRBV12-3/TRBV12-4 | CASSPGLITDTQYF | TGTGCCAGCAGTCCGGGACTAATCACAGATACGCAGTATTTT
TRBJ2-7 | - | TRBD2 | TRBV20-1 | CSAPSPGLAGQYF | TGCAGTGCCCCCTCCCCGGGACTAGCGGGGCAGTACTTC
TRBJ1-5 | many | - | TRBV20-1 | CSAKAVAGQPQHF | TGCAGTGCTAAAGCCGTGGCGGGACAGCCCCAGCATTTT
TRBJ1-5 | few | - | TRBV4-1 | CASSQDVGSGVGPPQHF | TGCGCCAGCAGCCAAGATGTAGGCTCAGGCGTAGGCCCGCCCCAGCATTTT
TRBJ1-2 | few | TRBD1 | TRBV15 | CATSRTGSLGNYGYTF | TGTGCCACCAGCAGGACAGGGTCGTTGGGTAACTATGGCTACACCTTC
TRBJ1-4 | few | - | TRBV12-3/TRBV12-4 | CASSFSGPNEKLFF | TGTGCCAGCAGTTTCTCAGGGCCTAATGAAAAACTGTTTTTT
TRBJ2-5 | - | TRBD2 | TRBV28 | CASSLGGLAGGGTQYF | TGTGCCAGCAGTTTAGGGGGGCTAGCGGGAGGAGGGACCCAGTACTTC
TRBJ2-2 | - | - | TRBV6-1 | CASSPVQVDTGELFF | TGTGCCAGCAGCCCGGTACAGGTTGACACCGGGGAGCTGTTTTTT
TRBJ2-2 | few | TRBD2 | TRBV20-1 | CSATTSGSAHAGELFF | TGCAGTGCAACGACTAGCGGGAGTGCACATGCCGGGGAGCTGTTTTTT
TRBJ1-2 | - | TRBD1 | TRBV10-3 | CAIRAGTDNYGYTF | TGTGCCATCAGGGCCGGGACAGACAACTATGGCTACACCTTC
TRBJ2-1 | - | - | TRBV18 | CASSPQSYRVSSSYNEQFF | TGTGCCAGCTCACCGCAATCCTACAGGGTGTCGAGCTCCTACAATGAGCAGTTCTTC
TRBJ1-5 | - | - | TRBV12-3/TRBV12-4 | CASSLRANQPQHF | TGTGCCAGCAGTTTGCGGGCCAATCAGCCCCAGCATTTT
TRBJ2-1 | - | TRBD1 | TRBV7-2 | CASSLAGQGARIEQFF | TGTGCCAGCAGCTTAGCCGGACAGGGGGCAAGAATTGAGCAGTTCTTC
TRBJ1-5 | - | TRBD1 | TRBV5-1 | CASTGTGHNQPQHF | TGCGCCAGCACTGGGACAGGCCACAATCAGCCCCAGCATTTT